This TCR beta chain stems from a study of spatial heterogeneity in lung cancer. General study points: Expanded intratumoral alpha and beta TCR counts tracked tumor mutation counts.

Via MiXCR, TCRdb re-called the 5' RACE reads, giving one row per CDR3 protein. The table lists 4,500 to 6,000 distinct CDR3 sequences, roughly 8% of them singletons. Regarding time point: sample taken at primary tumor resection. This CDR3 has 14 residues. V lost 6 bases and J lost 3, with 14 bases in between. Germline V lookup: CDR1 MDHEN, CDR2 SYDVKM. Turning to this clonotype: Its matching antigen is unknown.

The chain combines TRBV28 with TRBJ1-1; D might be TRBD1 (5 bases). This receptor was taken from a female donor with early-stage non-small cell lung cancer. Sequenced here: lung tumor tissue, sampled at surgery. The CDR3 loop is CASSTFTRDTEAFF. In nucleotides, the CDR3 is TGTGCCAGCAGCACCTTCACCAGGGACACTGAAGCTTTCTTT.